This record looks at one T cell receptor beta chain sequence and its context. Its antigen remains unidentified. Trimming shortened V by 2 bases and J by 4 bases, and 5 bases separated the two germline ends. The CDR3 length is 12 residues. Germline CDR1 is KGHSH and CDR2 is LQKENI. The source of the sample is a study of cytomegalovirus exposure and HLA in healthy donors. Donors were ostensibly healthy at sampling, although undocumented immune exposures were probable. Study-level findings and limits: Previously analyzed data showed that most TCR beta V segments were productive at a frequency of about 87% or about 30%. Accounts indicate the classifier identified cytomegalovirus status with strong specificity and sensitivity.

It was with 60 Vbeta and 13 Jbeta primers that the PCR ran. Methods used by the authors: Approximately 9.9 million shared chains were among the roughly 80 million unique TCR beta chains that a later analysis counted. TCRdb keeps only in-frame clones here, not all; method: immunoSEQ multiplex PCR. Clone size and V and J calls were adopted from that table, with D and trimming inferred from the DNA. The table includes roughly 110,000 clones, around 75% detected once. The rearrangement joins TRBV18 to TRBJ1-1; unclear D gene. Sequenced input: PBMCs. This receptor was identified in a man aged 35 to 55 in good health and CMV-seronegative. As DNA, the CDR3 is TGTGCCAGCTCACCAGGGAGCACTGAAGCTTTCTTT. Protein sequence: CASSPGSTEAFF.